The source of this TCR beta chain is a study of blood T cell repertoires in COVID-19. Study background: The United States, Italy and Spain provided the acute and convalescent COVID-19 samples. In each case, the material was cDNA or gDNA derived from T cells, B-cell-depleted T cells, or PBMCs.

V lost 6 bases to trimming and J lost 5 bases, with 17 bases between them. This CDR3 spans 15 amino acids. Germline V gene data show CDR1 as LNHDA and CDR2 as SQIVND (reference sequence). Per the authors' pipeline: Estimation of nucleated cell counts relied on the amplification of reference gene primers. Produced via immunoSEQ multiplex PCR; TCRdb's table is partial and in-frame only. The DNA gave D and trimming, while V, J and clone size come from that table. The profile shows more than 95,000 clones, approximately 90% of them singletons. V is TRBV19 and J is TRBJ1-5, with D maybe TRBD1 (5 bases). This TCR derives from a human donor with active COVID-19. The donor label of this sample is uncertain. Sequencing was done on a sample of peripheral blood. The CDR3 bases are TGTGCCAGTAGCCGCTCTGGGGCAGGCGATCAGCCCCAGCATTTT. Amino acids: CASSRSGAGDQPQHF.